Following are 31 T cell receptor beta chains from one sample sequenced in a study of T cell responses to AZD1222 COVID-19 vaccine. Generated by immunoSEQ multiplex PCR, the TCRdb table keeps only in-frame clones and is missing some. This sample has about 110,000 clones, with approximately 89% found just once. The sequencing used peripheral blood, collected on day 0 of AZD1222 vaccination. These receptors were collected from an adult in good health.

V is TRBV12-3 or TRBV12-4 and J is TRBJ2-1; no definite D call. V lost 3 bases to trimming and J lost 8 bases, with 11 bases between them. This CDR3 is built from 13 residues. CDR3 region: CASSFRPGDEQFF. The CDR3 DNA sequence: TGTGCCAGCAGTTTTAGGCCCGGCGATGAGCAGTTCTTC.

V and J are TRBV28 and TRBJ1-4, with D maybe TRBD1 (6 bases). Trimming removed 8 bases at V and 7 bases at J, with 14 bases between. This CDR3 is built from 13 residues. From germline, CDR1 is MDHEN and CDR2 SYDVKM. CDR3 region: CASEGGAFEKLFF. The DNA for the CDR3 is TGTGCCAGCGAGGGGGGGGCGTTTGAAAAACTGTTTTTT.

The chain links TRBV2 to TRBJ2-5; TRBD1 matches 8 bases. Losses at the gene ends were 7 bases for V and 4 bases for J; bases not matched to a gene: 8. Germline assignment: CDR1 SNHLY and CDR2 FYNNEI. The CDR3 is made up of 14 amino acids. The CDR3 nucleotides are TGTGCCAGCACCGGACAGGGCTTGCGAGAGACCCAGTACTTC. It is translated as CASTGQGLRETQYF.

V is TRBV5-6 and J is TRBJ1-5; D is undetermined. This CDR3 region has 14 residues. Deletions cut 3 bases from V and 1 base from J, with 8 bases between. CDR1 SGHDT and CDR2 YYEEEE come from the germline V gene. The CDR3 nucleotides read TGTGCCAGCAGCTGGTACGGGAGCAATCAGCCCCAGCATTTT. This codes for CASSWYGSNQPQHF.

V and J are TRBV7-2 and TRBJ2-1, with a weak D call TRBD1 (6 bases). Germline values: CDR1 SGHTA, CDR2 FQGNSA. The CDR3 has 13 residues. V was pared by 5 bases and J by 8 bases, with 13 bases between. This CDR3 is CASSHRTVDEQFF. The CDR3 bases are TGTGCCAGCAGCCACCGGACAGTCGATGAGCAGTTCTTC.

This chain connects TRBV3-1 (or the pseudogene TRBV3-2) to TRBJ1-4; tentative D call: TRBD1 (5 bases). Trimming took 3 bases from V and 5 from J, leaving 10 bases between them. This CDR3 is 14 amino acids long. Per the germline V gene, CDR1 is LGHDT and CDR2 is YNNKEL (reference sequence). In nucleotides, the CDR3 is TGTGCCAGCAGCCATGGCAGGGCGAATGAAAAACTGTTTTTT. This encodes CASSHGRANEKLFF.

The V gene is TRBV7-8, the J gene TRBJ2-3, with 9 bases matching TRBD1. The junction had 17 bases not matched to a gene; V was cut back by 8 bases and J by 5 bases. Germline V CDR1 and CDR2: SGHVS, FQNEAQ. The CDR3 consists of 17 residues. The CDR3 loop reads CASGRATGGFPIDTQYF. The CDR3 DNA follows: TGTGCCAGCGGCAGGGCGACAGGGGGATTCCCTATAGATACGCAGTATTTT. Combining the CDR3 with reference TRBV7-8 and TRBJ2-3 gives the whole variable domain GAGVSQSPRYKVAKRGQDVALRCDPISGHVSLFWYQQALGQGPEFLTYFQNEAQLDKSGLPSDRFFAERPEGSVSTLKIQRTQQEDSAVYLCASGRATGGFPIDTQYFGPGTRLTVL.

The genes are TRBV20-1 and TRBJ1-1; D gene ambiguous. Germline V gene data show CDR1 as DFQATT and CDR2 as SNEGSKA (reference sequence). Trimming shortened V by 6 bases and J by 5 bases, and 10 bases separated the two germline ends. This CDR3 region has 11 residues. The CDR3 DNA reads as TGCAGTGCCCCCGCGGAGACTGAAGCTTTCTTT. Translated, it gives CSAPAETEAFF.

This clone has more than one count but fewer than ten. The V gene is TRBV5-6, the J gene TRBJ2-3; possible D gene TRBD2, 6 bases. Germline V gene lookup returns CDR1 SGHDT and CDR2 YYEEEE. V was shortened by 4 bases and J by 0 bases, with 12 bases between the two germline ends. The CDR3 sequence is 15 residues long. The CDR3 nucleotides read TGTGCCAGCAGCCTCGGACTACTCAGCACAGATACGCAGTATTTT. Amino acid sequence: CASSLGLLSTDTQYF.

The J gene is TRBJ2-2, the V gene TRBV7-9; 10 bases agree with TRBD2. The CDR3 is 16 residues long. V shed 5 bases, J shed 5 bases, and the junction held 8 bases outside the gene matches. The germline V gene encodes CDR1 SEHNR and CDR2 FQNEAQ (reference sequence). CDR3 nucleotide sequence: TGTGCCAGCAGCCCCCGGGTAGCGGGAGGTACCGGGGAGCTGTTTTTT. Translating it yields CASSPRVAGGTGELFF.

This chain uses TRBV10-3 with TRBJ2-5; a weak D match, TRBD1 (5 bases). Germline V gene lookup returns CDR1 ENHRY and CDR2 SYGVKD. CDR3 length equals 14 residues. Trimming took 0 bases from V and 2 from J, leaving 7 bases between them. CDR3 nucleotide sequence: TGTGCCATCAGTGAGTCGGACACGCAAGAGACCCAGTACTTC. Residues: CAISESDTQETQYF.

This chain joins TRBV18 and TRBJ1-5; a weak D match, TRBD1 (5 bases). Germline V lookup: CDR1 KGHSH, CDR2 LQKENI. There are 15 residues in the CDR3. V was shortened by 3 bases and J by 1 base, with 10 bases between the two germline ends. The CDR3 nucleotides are TGTGCCAGCTCACCGACAGAAAAGAGCAATCAGCCCCAGCATTTT. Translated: CASSPTEKSNQPQHF.

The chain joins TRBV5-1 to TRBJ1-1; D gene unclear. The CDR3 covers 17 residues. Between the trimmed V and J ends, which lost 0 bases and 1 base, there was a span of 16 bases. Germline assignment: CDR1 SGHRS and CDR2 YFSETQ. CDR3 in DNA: TGCGCCAGCAGCTTGGCCGTAGGCAGTTTGGGGAACACTGAAGCTTTCTTT. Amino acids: CASSLAVGSLGNTEAFF.

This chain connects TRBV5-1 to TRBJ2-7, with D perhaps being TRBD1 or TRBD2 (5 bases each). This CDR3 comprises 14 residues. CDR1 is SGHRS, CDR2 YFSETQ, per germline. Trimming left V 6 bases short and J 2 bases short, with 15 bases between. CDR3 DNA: TGCGCCAGCAACAAGGTGGGGGATACCTACGAGCAGTACTTC. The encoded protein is CASNKVGDTYEQYF.

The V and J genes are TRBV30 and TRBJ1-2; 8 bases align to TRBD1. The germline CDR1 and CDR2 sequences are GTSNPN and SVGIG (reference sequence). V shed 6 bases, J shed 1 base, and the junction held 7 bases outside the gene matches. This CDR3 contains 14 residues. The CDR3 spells CACMDRDYNYGYTF. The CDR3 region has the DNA TGTGCCTGCATGGACAGGGATTATAACTATGGCTACACCTTC.

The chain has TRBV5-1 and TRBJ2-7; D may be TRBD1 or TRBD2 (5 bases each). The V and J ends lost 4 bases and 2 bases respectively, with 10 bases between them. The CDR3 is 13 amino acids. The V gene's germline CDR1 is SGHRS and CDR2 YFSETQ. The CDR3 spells CASSPQGAYEQYF. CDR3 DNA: TGCGCCAGCAGCCCCCAGGGAGCCTACGAGCAGTACTTC.

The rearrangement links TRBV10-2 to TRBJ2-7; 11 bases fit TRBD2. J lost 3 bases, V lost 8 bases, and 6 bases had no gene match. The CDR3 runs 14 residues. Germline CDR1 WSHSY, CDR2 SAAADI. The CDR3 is CASLSGRGVYEQYF. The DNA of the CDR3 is TGCGCCAGCCTTAGCGGGAGGGGGGTCTACGAGCAGTACTTC.

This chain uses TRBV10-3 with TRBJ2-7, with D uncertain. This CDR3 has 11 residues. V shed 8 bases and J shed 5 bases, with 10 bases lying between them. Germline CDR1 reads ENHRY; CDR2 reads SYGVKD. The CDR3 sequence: CAISGFDEQYF. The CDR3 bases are TGTGCCATCTCCGGGTTTGACGAGCAGTACTTC.

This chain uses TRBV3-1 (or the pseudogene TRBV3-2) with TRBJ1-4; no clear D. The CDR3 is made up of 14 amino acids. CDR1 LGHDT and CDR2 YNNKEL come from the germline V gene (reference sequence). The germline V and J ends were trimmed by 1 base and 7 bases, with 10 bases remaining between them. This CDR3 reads CASSQGSRGEKLFF. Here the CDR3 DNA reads TGTGCCAGCAGCCAAGGTTCCCGAGGTGAAAAACTGTTTTTT.

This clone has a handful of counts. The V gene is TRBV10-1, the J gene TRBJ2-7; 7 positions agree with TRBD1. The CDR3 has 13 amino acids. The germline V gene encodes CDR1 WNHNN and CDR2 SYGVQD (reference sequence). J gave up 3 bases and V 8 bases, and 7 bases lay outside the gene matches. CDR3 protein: CASSRDRNYEQYF. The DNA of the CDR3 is TGCGCCAGCTCCCGGGACAGAAACTACGAGCAGTACTTC.

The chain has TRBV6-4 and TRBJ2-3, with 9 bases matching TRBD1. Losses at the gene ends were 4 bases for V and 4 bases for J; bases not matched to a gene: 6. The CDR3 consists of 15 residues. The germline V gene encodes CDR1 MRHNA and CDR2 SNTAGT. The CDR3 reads CASSAVGQGSDTQYF. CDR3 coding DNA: TGTGCCAGCAGTGCGGTGGGACAGGGATCAGATACGCAGTATTTT.

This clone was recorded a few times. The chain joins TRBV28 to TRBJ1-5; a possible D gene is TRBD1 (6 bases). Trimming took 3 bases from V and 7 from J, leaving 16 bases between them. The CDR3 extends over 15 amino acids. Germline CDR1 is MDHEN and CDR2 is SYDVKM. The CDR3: CASSFPFGGGQPQHF. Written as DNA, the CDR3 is TGTGCCAGCAGTTTCCCCTTTGGGGGCGGGCAGCCCCAGCATTTT.

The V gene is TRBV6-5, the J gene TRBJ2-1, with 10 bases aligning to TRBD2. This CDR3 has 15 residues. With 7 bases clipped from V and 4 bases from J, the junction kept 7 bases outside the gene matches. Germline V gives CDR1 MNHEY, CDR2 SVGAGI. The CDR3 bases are TGTGCCAGCACCACGAGGACTAGCGGTTACAATGAGCAGTTCTTC. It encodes CASTTRTSGYNEQFF.

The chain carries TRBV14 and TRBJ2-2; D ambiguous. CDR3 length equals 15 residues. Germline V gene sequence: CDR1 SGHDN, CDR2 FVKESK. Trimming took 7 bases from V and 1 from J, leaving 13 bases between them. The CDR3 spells CASTRNARNTGELFF. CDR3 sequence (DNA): TGTGCCAGCACCCGGAACGCACGGAACACCGGGGAGCTGTTTTTT. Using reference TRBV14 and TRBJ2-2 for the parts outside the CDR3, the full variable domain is EAGVTQFPSHSVIEKGQTVTLRCDPISGHDNLYWYRRVMGKEIKFLLHFVKESKQDESGMPNNRFLAERTGGTYSTLKVQPAELEDSGVYFCASTRNARNTGELFFGEGSRLTVL.

The CDR3 spells CASSQAAQGRQPQHF. CDR3 nucleotide sequence: TGCGCCAGCAGCCAAGCGGCGCAGGGGCGACAGCCCCAGCATTTT. V gene TRBV4-1 combines with J gene TRBJ1-5; tentatively, D is TRBD1 (6 bases). The germline gives CDR1 MGHRA, CDR2 YSYEKL. The CDR3 contains 15 residues. V was clipped by 1 base and J by 7 bases, with 14 bases between them.

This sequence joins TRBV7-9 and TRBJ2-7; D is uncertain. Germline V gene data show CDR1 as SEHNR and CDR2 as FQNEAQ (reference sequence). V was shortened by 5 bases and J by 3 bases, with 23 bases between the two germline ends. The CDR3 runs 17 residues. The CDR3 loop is CASSPWTLPLEGYEQYF. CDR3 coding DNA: TGTGCCAGCAGCCCTTGGACCTTGCCCCTAGAAGGCTACGAGCAGTACTTC.

Written as DNA, the CDR3 is TGCAGTGCTAGTTCGGACAGGCGCCCCTACGAGCAGTACTTC. As protein: CSASSDRRPYEQYF. The gene calls are TRBV20-1 and TRBJ2-7; 7 bases fit TRBD1. Germline trimming cut 3 bases from V and 2 bases from J; bases unmatched to any gene: 7. The germline gives CDR1 DFQATT, CDR2 SNEGSKA (reference sequence). This CDR3 contains 14 residues.

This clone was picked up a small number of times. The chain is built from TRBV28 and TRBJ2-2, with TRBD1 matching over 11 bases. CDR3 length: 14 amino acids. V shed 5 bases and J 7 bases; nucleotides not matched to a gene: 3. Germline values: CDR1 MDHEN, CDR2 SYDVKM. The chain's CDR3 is CASSPGQGGGELFF. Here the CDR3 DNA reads TGTGCCAGCAGTCCGGGACAGGGGGGCGGGGAGCTGTTTTTT.

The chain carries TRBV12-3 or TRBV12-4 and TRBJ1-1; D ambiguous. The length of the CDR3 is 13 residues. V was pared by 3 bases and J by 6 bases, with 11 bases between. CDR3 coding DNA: TGTGCCAGCAGTTTCCGCAGGCCGGCTGAAGCTTTCTTT. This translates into CASSFRRPAEAFF.

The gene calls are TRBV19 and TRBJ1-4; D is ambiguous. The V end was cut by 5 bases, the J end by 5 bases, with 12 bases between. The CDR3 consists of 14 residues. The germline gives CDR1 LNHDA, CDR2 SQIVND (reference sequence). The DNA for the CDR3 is TGTGCCAGTAGTCAAAGGTTGGGGAATGAAAAACTGTTTTTT. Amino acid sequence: CASSQRLGNEKLFF.

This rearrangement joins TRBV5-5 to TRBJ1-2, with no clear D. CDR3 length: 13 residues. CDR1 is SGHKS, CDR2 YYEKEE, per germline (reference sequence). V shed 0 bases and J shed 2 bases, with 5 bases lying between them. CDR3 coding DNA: TGTGCCAGCAGCTTGGGGGTAAACTATGGCTACACCTTC. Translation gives CASSLGVNYGYTF.